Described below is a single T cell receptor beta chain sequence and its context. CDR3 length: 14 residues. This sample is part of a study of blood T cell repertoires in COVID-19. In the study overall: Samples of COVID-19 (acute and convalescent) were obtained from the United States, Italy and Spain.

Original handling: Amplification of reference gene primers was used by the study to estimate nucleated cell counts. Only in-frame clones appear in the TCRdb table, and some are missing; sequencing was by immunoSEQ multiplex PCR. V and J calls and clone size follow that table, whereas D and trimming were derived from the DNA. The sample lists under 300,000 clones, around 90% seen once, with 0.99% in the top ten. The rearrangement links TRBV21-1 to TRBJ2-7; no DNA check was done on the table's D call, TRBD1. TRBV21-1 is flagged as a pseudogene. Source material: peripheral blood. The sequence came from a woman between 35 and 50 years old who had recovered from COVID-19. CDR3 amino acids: CASRRDRVFYEQYV. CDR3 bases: TGTGCCAGCCGGAGGGACAGGGTGTTCTACGAGCAGTACGTC.